This T cell receptor (beta chain) was recovered during a study of blood T cell repertoires in COVID-19. In germline, CDR1 is MNHNS, CDR2 SASEGT. The CDR3 runs 13 residues. This clone came up a few times. A read error may produce the germline difference seen at one junction end. Here immunoSEQ multiplex PCR was the method, and the copy in TCRdb shows in-frame clones only, minus some. The sample includes 120,000 or so clones, more than 60% seen only once; the top ten take approximately 2%. Material for sequencing was peripheral blood. The chain carries TRBV6-1 and TRBJ1-4; 10 bases align to TRBD1. The sequence was collected from a woman in her seventies with acute or convalescent COVID-19. The CDR3: CASSETRRDRGEF. CDR3 nucleotide sequence: TGTGCCAGCAGTGAAACTAGGAGGGACAGGGGCGAGTTT.